Below, 29 T cell receptor beta chains from the same sample are listed, as sequenced in a study of identical twins (dated by TCRdb to 2016 to 2018). Library preparation employed 5' RACE. The listed sequencing device is Illumina HiSeq 2000. TCRdb reanalyzed the raw reads on its own, using fastp at Q25 for trimming and MiXCR for clone calling, and kept in-frame beta chains. Rows matching on CDR3 protein sequence are summarized as one entry with the most common DNA and genes. A total of over 550,000 distinct CDR3 sequences appear in this sample, roughly 7.1% of them only once. The ten largest clones capture over 1.5% of the sample. These same data were also listed under a study on yellow fever vaccine responses in identical twins.

The sequencing input was PBMCs. The receptors stem from a young woman in good health.

The chain couples TRBV5-1 to TRBJ1-4; TRBD1 matches 7 bases. The V gene's germline CDR1 is SGHRS and CDR2 YFSETQ. This CDR3 comprises 16 residues. J lost 4 bases, V lost 0 bases, and 6 bases had no gene match. The CDR3 DNA follows: TGCGCCAGCAGCTTGGGGGACAGCCGGCTTAATGAAAAACTGTTTTTT. Its protein product is CASSLGDSRLNEKLFF. The full variable domain, its missing parts supplied by reference TRBV5-1 and TRBJ1-4, is KAGVTQTPRYLIKTRGQQVTLSCSPISGHRSVSWYQQTPGQGLQFLFEYFSETQRNKGNFPGRFSGRQFSNSRSEMNVSTLELGDSALYLCASSLGDSRLNEKLFFGSGTQLSVL.

The sample holds many counts of this clonotype. V gene TRBV12-3 or TRBV12-4 combines with J gene TRBJ1-1; unclear D gene. The CDR3 sequence is 13 residues long. V was pared by 2 bases and J by 0 bases, with 4 bases between. CDR3 nucleotide sequence: TGTGCCAGCAGTTTACAGATGAACACTGAAGCTTTCTTT. It encodes CASSLQMNTEAFF.

This clonotype was counted only a few times. The V gene is TRBV24-1, the J gene TRBJ2-1; 9 nucleotides match TRBD2. The CDR3 has 17 amino acids. Unmatched junction bases numbered 7, after V lost 3 bases and J lost 2 bases. Germline V CDR1 and CDR2: KGHDR, SFDVKD. The DNA of the CDR3 is TGTGCCACCAGTGATATTAGCGGGGGCGATACCTACAATGAGCAGTTCTTC. Its translation: CATSDISGGDTYNEQFF.

This clonotype was seen many times. This chain links TRBV12-3 or TRBV12-4 with TRBJ1-5; 8 bases agree with TRBD1. The CDR3 totals 13 residues. Germline trimming cut 3 bases from V and 6 bases from J; bases unmatched to any gene: 1. In DNA form, the CDR3 reads TGTGCCAGCAGTTTGGACAGGGTTCAGCCCCAGCATTTT. This translates into CASSLDRVQPQHF.

This clonotype was seen at least ten times. V and J are TRBV5-1 and TRBJ1-4; D not resolved. Germline assignment: CDR1 SGHRS and CDR2 YFSETQ. Trimming removed 0 bases at V and 3 bases at J, with 6 bases between. The CDR3 extends over 14 amino acids. The CDR3 sequence: CASSLGQANEKLFF. The CDR3 DNA is TGCGCCAGCAGCTTGGGGCAGGCTAATGAAAAACTGTTTTTT.

The chain combines TRBV5-1 with TRBJ2-3, with 15 positions matching TRBD2. Germline-derived CDR1 and CDR2 are SGHRS and YFSETQ. Germline trimming cut 5 bases from V and 2 bases from J; bases unmatched to any gene: 6. The CDR3 runs 17 residues. The CDR3 protein is CASRAGTSGGNTDTQYF. The CDR3 bases are TGCGCCAGCAGGGCCGGGACTAGCGGGGGGAACACAGATACGCAGTATTTT.

This clonotype was seen a few times. The rearrangement joins TRBV28 to TRBJ2-2, with 7 positions matching TRBD1. V trimming: 7 bases; J trimming: 5 bases; junction bases outside the gene matches: 19. Germline-derived CDR1 and CDR2 are MDHEN and SYDVKM. This CDR3 spans 18 amino acids. CDR3 protein: CASTPVVGRQGRTGELFF. The CDR3 bases are TGTGCCAGCACCCCGGTGGTAGGCCGACAGGGAAGAACCGGGGAGCTGTTTTTT. Based on the CDR3 plus reference TRBV28 and TRBJ2-2, the full variable domain is DVKVTQSSRYLVKRTGEKVFLECVQDMDHENMFWYRQDPGLGLRLIYFSYDVKMKEKGDIPEGYSVSREKKERFSLILESASTNQTSMYLCASTPVVGRQGRTGELFFGEGSRLTVL.

This clonotype was observed a few times. V usage is TRBV6-2 or TRBV6-3 and J usage is TRBJ1-1; TRBD1 matches 7 bases. This CDR3 has 14 residues. The J segment lost 4 bases and the V segment lost 3 bases, leaving 5 bases of the junction unmatched. Germline CDR1 and CDR2: MNHEY and SVGEGT. This chain's CDR3 is CASSYGQGVTEAFF. As DNA, the CDR3 is TGTGCCAGCAGTTATGGTCAGGGGGTCACTGAAGCTTTCTTT.

At least ten counts were recorded for this clonotype. V is TRBV4-1 and J is TRBJ2-1; no clear D. Germline lookup yields CDR1 MGHRA and CDR2 YSYEKL. Trimming stripped 1 base from V and 4 bases from J, with 14 bases between. The CDR3 runs 16 residues. The CDR3 bases are TGCGCCAGCAGCCAAGCTTCGGAAAGGGCTTACAATGAGCAGTTCTTC. Encoded protein: CASSQASERAYNEQFF.

This clonotype came up a few times. The V call is TRBV6-2 or TRBV6-3, the J call TRBJ2-7, with D tentatively TRBD2 (5 bases). V was pared by 11 bases and J by 6 bases, with 20 bases between. The CDR3 has 13 amino acids. Germline V gene sequence: CDR1 MNHEY, CDR2 SVGEGT. The DNA for the CDR3 is TGTGCCCACCGACGGGGAAACTCCCTCGAGCAGTACTTC. This encodes CAHRRGNSLEQYF.

This clonotype appeared many times. This chain joins TRBV12-3 or TRBV12-4 and TRBJ1-1; D unclear. This CDR3 comprises 15 residues. With 3 bases removed from V and 1 base from J, the gap between germline ends came to 12 bases. In DNA form, the CDR3 reads TGTGCCAGCAGTTTCGAGGCACTGGGGAACACTGAAGCTTTCTTT. This translates into CASSFEALGNTEAFF.

This clonotype has a count of ten or more. The V and J genes are TRBV5-1 and TRBJ2-7; D might be TRBD1 or TRBD2, each matching 5 bases. The CDR3 runs to 13 residues. The germline V and J ends were trimmed by 0 bases and 3 bases, with 7 bases remaining between them. Germline-derived CDR1 and CDR2 are SGHRS and YFSETQ. The CDR3 coding sequence is TGCGCCAGCAGCTTGGGTGGGGGCTACGAGCAGTACTTC. As protein: CASSLGGGYEQYF.

This rearrangement joins TRBV5-1 to TRBJ2-7, with 7 bases lining up with TRBD2. Germline-derived CDR1 and CDR2 are SGHRS and YFSETQ. The V and J ends lost 4 bases and 7 bases, in that order; junction bases with no gene match: 8. The CDR3 extends over 13 amino acids. The CDR3 is CASSPSGLGEQYF. DNA of the CDR3: TGCGCCAGCAGCCCTAGCGGATTGGGAGAGCAGTACTTC.

This clonotype was observed many times. The chain is built from TRBV10-3 and TRBJ2-1; D call uncertain. The CDR3 sequence is 12 residues long. The germline V gene encodes CDR1 ENHRY and CDR2 SYGVKD. Trimming left V 3 bases short and J 7 bases short, with 7 bases between. The CDR3: CAISDGRNEQFF. The CDR3 nucleotides are TGTGCCATCAGTGACGGAAGGAATGAGCAGTTCTTC.

Many counts were recorded for this clonotype. V usage is TRBV12-3 or TRBV12-4 and J usage is TRBJ2-2; D perhaps matches TRBD2 (6 bases). This CDR3 spans 13 amino acids. Deletions cut 5 bases from V and 4 bases from J, with 8 bases between. DNA for the CDR3: TGTGCCAGCAGTCCGGGAGTCACCGGGGAGCTGTTTTTT. Translated: CASSPGVTGELFF.

In this sample, this clonotype turned up a few times. The genes are TRBV5-1 and TRBJ2-2; D gene unclear. Germline CDR1 SGHRS, CDR2 YFSETQ. This CDR3 contains 14 residues. Trimming shortened V by 4 bases and J by 6 bases, and 13 bases separated the two germline ends. CDR3 sequence (DNA): TGCGCCAGCAGCCCCTTCCCCGCCTCCGGGGAGCTGTTTTTT. It yields the protein CASSPFPASGELFF. Full variable domain (missing parts from reference TRBV5-1 and TRBJ2-2): KAGVTQTPRYLIKTRGQQVTLSCSPISGHRSVSWYQQTPGQGLQFLFEYFSETQRNKGNFPGRFSGRQFSNSRSEMNVSTLELGDSALYLCASSPFPASGELFFGEGSRLTVL.

There are many counts of this clonotype. The gene calls are TRBV6-6 and TRBJ2-3; D remains ambiguous. V was pared by 5 bases and J by 5 bases, with 8 bases between. This CDR3 is built from 12 residues. Germline values: CDR1 MNHNY, CDR2 SVGAGI (reference sequence). This chain's CDR3 is CASSNSRDTQYF. The CDR3 nucleotides read TGTGCCAGCAGTAACAGCCGAGATACGCAGTATTTT.

This clonotype was counted only a few times. The J gene is TRBJ1-5, the V gene TRBV4-1; D not resolved. The CDR3 contains 16 residues. V was clipped by 1 base and J by 0 bases, with 10 bases between them. CDR1 and CDR2 from the germline V gene are MGHRA and YSYEKL. CDR3 amino acids: CASSQALGSSNQPQHF. CDR3 sequence (DNA): TGCGCCAGCAGCCAAGCTTTGGGAAGTAGCAATCAGCCCCAGCATTTT.

This clonotype was observed a handful of times. The chain recombines TRBV7-2 with TRBJ2-3, with TRBD1 matching 7 bases. In germline, CDR1 is SGHTA, CDR2 FQGNSA. J was trimmed by 0 bases and V by 5 bases; bases with no gene match: 5. The CDR3 extends over 15 amino acids. As DNA, the CDR3 is TGTGCCAGCAGCATCGGGACAGCAAGCACAGATACGCAGTATTTT. Translation gives CASSIGTASTDTQYF. Variable domain in full (rest from reference TRBV7-2 and TRBJ2-3): GAGVSQSPSNKVTEKGKDVELRCDPISGHTALYWYRQSLGQGLEFLIYFQGNSAPDKSGLPSDRFSAERTGGSVSTLTIQRTQQEDSAVYLCASSIGTASTDTQYFGPGTRLTVL.

The sample holds many counts of this clonotype. The chain employs TRBV5-1 and TRBJ1-4, with 8 bases identical to TRBD1. Germline V gives CDR1 SGHRS, CDR2 YFSETQ. The CDR3 consists of 15 residues. J lost 4 bases, V lost 0 bases, and 2 bases had no gene match. CDR3 residues: CASSLATGGNEKLFF. In DNA form, the CDR3 reads TGCGCCAGCAGCTTGGCCACAGGGGGTAATGAAAAACTGTTTTTT.

This clonotype was detected only a few times. V gene TRBV12-3 or TRBV12-4 combines with J gene TRBJ1-4; no definite D call. This CDR3 is built from 14 residues. V shed 7 bases and J shed 1 base, with 10 bases lying between them. CDR3 residues: CASTLRVTNEKLFF. CDR3 nucleotide sequence: TGTGCCAGCACCTTGAGGGTAACTAATGAAAAACTGTTTTTT.

This chain connects TRBV20-1 to TRBJ2-7; the D is unclear. This CDR3 is 12 amino acids long. The V and J ends lost 3 bases and 2 bases respectively, with 8 bases between them. Germline V gene sequence: CDR1 DFQATT, CDR2 SNEGSKA (reference sequence). CDR3 loop: CSARQDPYEQYV. The CDR3 coding sequence is TGCAGTGCTAGGCAGGACCCCTACGAGCAGTACGTC.

This clonotype has a count of ten or more. CDR3 sequence reads: CSAPTSGYNEQFF. CDR3 coding DNA: TGCAGTGCCCCTACTAGCGGCTACAATGAGCAGTTCTTC. The rearrangement links TRBV20-1 to TRBJ2-1, with 8 bases aligning to TRBD2. CDR1 DFQATT and CDR2 SNEGSKA come from the germline V gene (reference sequence). This CDR3 contains 13 residues. Trimming cost V 6 bases and J 3 bases; bases outside gene matches: 4.

The V call is TRBV4-1, the J call TRBJ1-4, with unresolved D. CDR1 is MGHRA, CDR2 YSYEKL, per germline. The CDR3 has 16 residues. V was pared by 0 bases and J by 0 bases, with 8 bases between. CDR3 sequence reads: CASSQDMAATNEKLFF. CDR3 coding DNA: TGCGCCAGCAGCCAAGATATGGCGGCAACTAATGAAAAACTGTTTTTT.

V and J are TRBV7-4 and TRBJ2-7; TRBD1 is a possible D gene (6 bases). The length of the CDR3 is 15 residues. Germline values: CDR1 SGHVT, CDR2 SQSDAQ. The ends were cut back, 0 bases at V and 4 bases at J, with 13 bases in the middle. The CDR3 loop is CASSLAHRAWYEQYF. The CDR3 DNA follows: TGTGCCAGCAGCTTAGCGCACAGGGCTTGGTACGAGCAGTACTTC.

This clonotype was observed many times. This rearrangement joins TRBV7-8 to TRBJ2-1; 13 nucleotides align to TRBD2. With V trimmed by 5 bases and J by 1 base, 5 bases remained unmatched. CDR1 is SGHVS, CDR2 FQNEAQ, per germline. The CDR3 has 17 residues. The CDR3 protein is CASSPSTSGGSYNEQFF. Written as DNA, the CDR3 is TGTGCCAGCAGCCCCTCGACTAGCGGGGGGTCCTACAATGAGCAGTTCTTC.

This rearrangement joins TRBV9 to TRBJ2-1, with 7 nucleotides matching TRBD2. Per the germline V gene, CDR1 is SGDLS and CDR2 is YYNGEE. V shed 3 bases and J 4 bases; nucleotides not matched to a gene: 7. This CDR3 spans 15 amino acids. The CDR3, as DNA: TGTGCCAGCAGCGCGGGACTACCAATGTACAATGAGCAGTTCTTC. Protein product: CASSAGLPMYNEQFF.

V usage is TRBV6-5 and J usage is TRBJ2-5; 7 positions agree with TRBD1. V lost 4 bases, J lost 3 bases, and 8 bases stayed unmatched. Germline loops: CDR1 MNHEY, CDR2 SVGAGI. This CDR3 is 15 amino acids long. The CDR3 nucleotides read TGTGCCAGCAGTTCGTGGGGAACAGGGGAAGAGACCCAGTACTTC. Translation: CASSSWGTGEETQYF.

This clonotype was counted between two and nine times. This chain uses TRBV12-3 or TRBV12-4 with TRBJ1-2, with 9 bases identical to TRBD1. The CDR3 covers 15 residues. J was trimmed by 4 bases and V by 3 bases; bases with no gene match: 6. The CDR3 is CASSFGTGKSYGYTF. The CDR3 DNA reads TGTGCCAGCAGTTTTGGGACAGGGAAAAGCTATGGCTACACCTTC.